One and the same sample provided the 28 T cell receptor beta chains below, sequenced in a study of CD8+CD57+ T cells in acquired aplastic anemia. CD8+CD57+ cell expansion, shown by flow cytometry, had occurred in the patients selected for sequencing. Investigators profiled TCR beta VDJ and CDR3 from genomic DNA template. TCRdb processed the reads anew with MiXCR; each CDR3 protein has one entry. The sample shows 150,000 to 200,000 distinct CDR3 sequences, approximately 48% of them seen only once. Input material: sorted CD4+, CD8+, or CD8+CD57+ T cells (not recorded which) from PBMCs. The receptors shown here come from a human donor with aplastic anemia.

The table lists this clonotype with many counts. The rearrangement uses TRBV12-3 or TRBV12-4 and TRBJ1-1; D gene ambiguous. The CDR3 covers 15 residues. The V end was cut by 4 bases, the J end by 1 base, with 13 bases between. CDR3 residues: CASSSPALRNTEAFF. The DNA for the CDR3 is TGTGCCAGCAGTTCCCCAGCCCTGAGGAACACTGAAGCTTTCTTT.

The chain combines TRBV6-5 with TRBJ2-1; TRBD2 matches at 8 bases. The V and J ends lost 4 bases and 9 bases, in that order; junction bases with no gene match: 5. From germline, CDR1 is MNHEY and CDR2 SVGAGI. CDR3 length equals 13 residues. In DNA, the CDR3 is TGTGCCAGCAGTTGGACTAGCTTGGGTGAGCAGTTCTTC. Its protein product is CASSWTSLGEQFF.

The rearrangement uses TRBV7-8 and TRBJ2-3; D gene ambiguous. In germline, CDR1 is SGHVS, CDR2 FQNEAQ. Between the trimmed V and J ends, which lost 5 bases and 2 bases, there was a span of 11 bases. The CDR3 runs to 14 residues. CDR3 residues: CASSQRLFTDTQYF. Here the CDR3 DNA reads TGTGCCAGCAGCCAAAGACTGTTCACAGATACGCAGTATTTT. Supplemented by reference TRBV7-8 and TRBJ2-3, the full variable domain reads GAGVSQSPRYKVAKRGQDVALRCDPISGHVSLFWYQQALGQGPEFLTYFQNEAQLDKSGLPSDRFFAERPEGSVSTLKIQRTQQEDSAVYLCASSQRLFTDTQYFGPGTRLTVL.

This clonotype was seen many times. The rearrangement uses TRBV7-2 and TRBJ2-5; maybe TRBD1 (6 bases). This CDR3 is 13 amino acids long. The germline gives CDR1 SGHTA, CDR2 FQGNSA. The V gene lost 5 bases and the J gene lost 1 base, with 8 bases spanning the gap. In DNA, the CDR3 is TGTGCCAGCAGCCGACAGGTCCAAGAGACCCAGTACTTC. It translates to CASSRQVQETQYF.

The DNA of the CDR3 is TGCAGCGTTGACAGGGGTAGGGACACTGAAGCTTTCTTT. It translates to CSVDRGRDTEAFF. The genes are TRBV29-1 and TRBJ1-1; D is perhaps TRBD1 (6 bases). The CDR3 runs 13 residues. With 3 bases removed from V and 3 bases from J, the gap between germline ends came to 11 bases. In germline, CDR1 is SQVTM, CDR2 ANQGSEA.

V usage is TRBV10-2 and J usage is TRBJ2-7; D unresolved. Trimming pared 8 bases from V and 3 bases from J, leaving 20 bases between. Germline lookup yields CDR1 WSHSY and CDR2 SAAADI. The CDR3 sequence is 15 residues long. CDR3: CASEGPGVGIYEQYF. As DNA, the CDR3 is TGCGCCAGCGAAGGACCTGGGGTGGGGATCTACGAGCAGTACTTC.

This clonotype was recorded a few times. The chain's CDR3 is CASSYTGANGETQYF. In DNA, the CDR3 is TGTGCCAGCAGTTACACCGGGGCTAATGGGGAGACCCAGTACTTC. The chain is built from TRBV6-2 or TRBV6-3 and TRBJ2-5; possibly TRBD1 or TRBD2 for D (5 bases each). Germline V gene data show CDR1 as MNHEY and CDR2 as SVGEGT. CDR3 length: 15 residues. V shed 2 bases and J shed 5 bases, with 15 bases lying between them.

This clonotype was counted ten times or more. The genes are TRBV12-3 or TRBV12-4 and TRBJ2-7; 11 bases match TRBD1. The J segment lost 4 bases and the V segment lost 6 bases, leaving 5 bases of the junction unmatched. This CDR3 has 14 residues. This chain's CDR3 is CASRWTGGGYEQYF. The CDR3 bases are TGTGCCAGCAGGTGGACAGGGGGCGGGTACGAGCAGTACTTC.

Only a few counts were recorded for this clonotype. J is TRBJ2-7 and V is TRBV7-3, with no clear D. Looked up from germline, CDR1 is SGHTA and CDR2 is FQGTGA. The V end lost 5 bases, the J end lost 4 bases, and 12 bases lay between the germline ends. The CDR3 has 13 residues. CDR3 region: CASSQDMGYEQYF. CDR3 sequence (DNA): TGTGCCAGCAGCCAAGATATGGGGTACGAGCAGTACTTC.

CDR3 loop: CATSRVGGSPLHF. The DNA for the CDR3 is TGTGCCACCAGCAGAGTTGGAGGTTCACCCCTCCACTTT. The chain employs TRBV15 and TRBJ1-6; D is ambiguous. This CDR3 has 13 residues. Germline assignment: CDR1 LNHNV and CDR2 YYDKDF (reference sequence). V was clipped by 1 base and J by 9 bases, with 7 bases between them.

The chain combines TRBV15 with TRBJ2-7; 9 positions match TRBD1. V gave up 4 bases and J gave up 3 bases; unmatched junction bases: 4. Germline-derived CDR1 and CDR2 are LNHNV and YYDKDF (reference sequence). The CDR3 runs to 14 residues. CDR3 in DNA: TGTGCCACCAGCATCGGGACAGGGATCTACGAGCAGTACTTC. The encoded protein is CATSIGTGIYEQYF.

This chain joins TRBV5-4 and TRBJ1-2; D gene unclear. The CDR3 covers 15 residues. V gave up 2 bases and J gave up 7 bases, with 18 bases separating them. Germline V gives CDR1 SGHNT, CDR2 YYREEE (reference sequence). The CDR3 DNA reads TGTGCCAGCAGCTTCAGCGACAAGTTATTATTTGGCTACACCTTC. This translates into CASSFSDKLLFGYTF.

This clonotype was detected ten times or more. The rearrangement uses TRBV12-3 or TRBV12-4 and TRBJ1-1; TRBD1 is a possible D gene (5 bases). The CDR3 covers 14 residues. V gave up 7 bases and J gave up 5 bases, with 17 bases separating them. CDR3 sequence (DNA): TGTGCCAGCACCGTGGGGGGTTTCGGGACTGAAGCTTTCTTT. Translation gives CASTVGGFGTEAFF.

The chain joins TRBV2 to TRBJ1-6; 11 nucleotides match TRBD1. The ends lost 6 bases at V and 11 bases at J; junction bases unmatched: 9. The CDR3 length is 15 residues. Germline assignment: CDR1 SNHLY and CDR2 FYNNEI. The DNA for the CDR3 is TGTGCCAGCAGCGGACAGGGGGCTTTGTCGACACCCCTCCACTTT. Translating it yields CASSGQGALSTPLHF.

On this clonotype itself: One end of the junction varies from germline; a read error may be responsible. The DNA of the CDR3 is TGTGCCAACAGCTTAGATTGGACAGGGGGCACAGCCCAGCATTTT. Amino acids: CANSLDWTGGTAQHF. The V and J genes are TRBV11-2 and TRBJ1-5, with TRBD1 matching 11 bases. This CDR3 has 15 residues. CDR1 and CDR2 from the germline V gene are SGHAT and FQNNGV.

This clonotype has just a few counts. The CDR3 loop reads CASSYPVQQLNEKLFF. CDR3 nucleotides: TGTGCCAGCAGTTACCCCGTGCAGCAGTTAAATGAAAAACTGTTTTTT. The gene calls are TRBV6-5 and TRBJ1-4; D remains unclear. Germline loops: CDR1 MNHEY, CDR2 SVGAGI. Between the trimmed V and J ends, which lost 2 bases and 5 bases, there was a span of 15 bases. CDR3 length: 16 residues.

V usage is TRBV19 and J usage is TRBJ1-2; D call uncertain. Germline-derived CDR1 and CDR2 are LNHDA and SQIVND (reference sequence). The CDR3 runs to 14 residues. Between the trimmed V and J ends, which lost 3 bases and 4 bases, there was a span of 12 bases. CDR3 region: CASSIPTYSYGYTF. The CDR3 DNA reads TGTGCCAGTAGTATCCCGACGTATAGCTATGGCTACACCTTC.

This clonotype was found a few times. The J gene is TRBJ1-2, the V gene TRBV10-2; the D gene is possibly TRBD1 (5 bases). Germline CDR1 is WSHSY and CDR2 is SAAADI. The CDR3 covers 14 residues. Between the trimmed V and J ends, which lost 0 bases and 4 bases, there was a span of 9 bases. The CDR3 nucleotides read TGCGCCAGCAGTGAGTCGGGGGTTCTCTATGGCTACACCTTC. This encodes CASSESGVLYGYTF.

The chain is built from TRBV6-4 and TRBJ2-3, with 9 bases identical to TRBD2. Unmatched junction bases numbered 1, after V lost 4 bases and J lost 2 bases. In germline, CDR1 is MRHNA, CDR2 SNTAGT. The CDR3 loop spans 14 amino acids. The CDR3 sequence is CASSGGGATDTQYF. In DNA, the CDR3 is TGTGCCAGCAGTGGCGGGGGGGCCACAGATACGCAGTATTTT.

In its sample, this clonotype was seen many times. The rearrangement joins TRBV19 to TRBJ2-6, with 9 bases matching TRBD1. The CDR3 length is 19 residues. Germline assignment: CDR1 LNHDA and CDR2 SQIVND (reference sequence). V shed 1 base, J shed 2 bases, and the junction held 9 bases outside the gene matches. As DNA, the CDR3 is TGTGCCAGTAGTATAGCAGGACAGGGGTGGGTTACTGGGGCCAACGTCCTGACTTTC. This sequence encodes CASSIAGQGWVTGANVLTF.

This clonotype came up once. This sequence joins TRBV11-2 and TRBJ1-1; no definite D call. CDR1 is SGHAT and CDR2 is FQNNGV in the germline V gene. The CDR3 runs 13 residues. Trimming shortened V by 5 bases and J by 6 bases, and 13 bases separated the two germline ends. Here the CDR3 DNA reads TGTGCCAGCAGCCTAGTAAGGTTCTCTGAAGCTTTCTTT. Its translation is CASSLVRFSEAFF.

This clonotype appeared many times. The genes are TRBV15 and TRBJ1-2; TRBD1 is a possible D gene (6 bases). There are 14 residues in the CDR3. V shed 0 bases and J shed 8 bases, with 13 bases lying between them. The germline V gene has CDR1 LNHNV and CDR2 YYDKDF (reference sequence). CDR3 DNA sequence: TGTGCCACCAGCAGAGATAGGACGGGGACAGGCTACACCTTC. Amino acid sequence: CATSRDRTGTGYTF.

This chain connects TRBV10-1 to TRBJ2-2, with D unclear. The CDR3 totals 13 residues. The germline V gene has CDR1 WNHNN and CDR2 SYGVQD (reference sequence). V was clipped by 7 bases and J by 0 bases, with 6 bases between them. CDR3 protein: CASKRTNTGELFF. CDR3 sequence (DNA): TGCGCCAGCAAAAGGACGAACACCGGGGAGCTGTTTTTT.

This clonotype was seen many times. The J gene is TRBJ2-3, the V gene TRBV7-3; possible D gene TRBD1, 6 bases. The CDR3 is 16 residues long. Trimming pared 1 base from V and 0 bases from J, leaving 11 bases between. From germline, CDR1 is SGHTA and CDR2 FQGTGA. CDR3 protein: CASSLRPGVSTDTQYF. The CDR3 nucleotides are TGTGCCAGCAGCTTAAGGCCAGGGGTGAGCACAGATACGCAGTATTTT.

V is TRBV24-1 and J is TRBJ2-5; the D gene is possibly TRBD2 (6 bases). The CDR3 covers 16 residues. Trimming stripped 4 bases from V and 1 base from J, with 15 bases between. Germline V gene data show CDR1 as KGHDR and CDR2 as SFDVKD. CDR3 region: CATSEATRGGQETQYF. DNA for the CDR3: TGTGCCACCAGTGAAGCCACCCGGGGAGGCCAAGAGACCCAGTACTTC.

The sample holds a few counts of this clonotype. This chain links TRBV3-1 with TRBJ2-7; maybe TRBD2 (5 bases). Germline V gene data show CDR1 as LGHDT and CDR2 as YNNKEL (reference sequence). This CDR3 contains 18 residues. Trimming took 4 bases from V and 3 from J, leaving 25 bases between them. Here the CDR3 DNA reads TGTGCCAGCAGCCCAACCATTTCCGGTAGCGCCGGGCTCTACGAGCAGTACTTC. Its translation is CASSPTISGSAGLYEQYF.

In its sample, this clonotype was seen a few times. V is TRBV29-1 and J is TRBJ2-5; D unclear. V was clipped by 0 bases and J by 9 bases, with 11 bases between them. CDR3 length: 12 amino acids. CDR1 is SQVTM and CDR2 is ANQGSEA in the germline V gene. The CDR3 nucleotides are TGCAGCGTTGAAGATGGCCGGGCGGCCCAGTACTTC. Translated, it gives CSVEDGRAAQYF. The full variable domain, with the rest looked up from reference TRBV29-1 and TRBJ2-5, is SAVISQKPSRDICQRGTSLTIQCQVDSQVTMMFWYRQQPGQSLTLIATANQGSEATYESGFVIDKFPISRPNLTFSTLTVSNMSPEDSSIYLCSVEDGRAAQYFGPGTRLLVL.

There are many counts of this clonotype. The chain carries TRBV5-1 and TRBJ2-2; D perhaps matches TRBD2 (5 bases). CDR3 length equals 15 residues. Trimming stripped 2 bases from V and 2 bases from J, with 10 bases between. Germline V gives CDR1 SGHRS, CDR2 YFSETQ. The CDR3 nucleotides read TGCGCCAGCAGCTTTTCCGGGATCAACACCGGGGAGCTGTTTTTT. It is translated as CASSFSGINTGELFF.